The 20 T cell receptor beta chains in this list originate from one sample, sequenced in a study of blood T cell repertoires in COVID-19. Sequencing was performed with immunoSEQ multiplex PCR; in TCRdb, only in-frame clones are kept and a portion is missing. The sample has 130,000 or so clones, roughly 86% seen once. The sequenced material came from peripheral blood. All receptors come from a woman aged 60-70 years with acute or convalescent COVID-19.

CDR3 loop: CASGRWGQGDTEAFF. The CDR3 DNA is TGTGCCAGCGGGAGATGGGGACAGGGCGACACTGAAGCTTTCTTT. The V call is TRBV27, the J call TRBJ1-1, with 9 bases that match TRBD1. The germline V gene encodes CDR1 MNHEY and CDR2 SMNVEV (reference sequence). V lost 8 bases and J lost 3; bases outside the gene matches: 10. This CDR3 contains 15 residues.

This chain links TRBV2 with TRBJ1-2; D gene unclear. V gave up 2 bases and J gave up 4 bases, with 5 bases separating them. Per germline, CDR1 SNHLY and CDR2 FYNNEI. The CDR3 is made up of 12 amino acids. The CDR3: CASSELSYGYTF. CDR3 DNA sequence: TGTGCCAGCAGTGAACTTAGCTATGGCTACACCTTC.

The rearrangement links TRBV19 to TRBJ2-3; D is undetermined. Germline CDR1 and CDR2: LNHDA and SQIVND (reference sequence). Trimming took off 2 bases at V and 5 bases at J, with 11 bases between the two ends. The CDR3 covers 14 residues. The CDR3 sequence: CASSIRPHRDTQYF. The CDR3 bases are TGTGCCAGTAGTATACGCCCCCACAGAGATACGCAGTATTTT. The whole variable domain, remainder taken from reference TRBV19 and TRBJ2-3, is DGGITQSPKYLFRKEGQNVTLSCEQNLNHDAMYWYRQDPGQGLRLIYYSQIVNDFQKGDIAEGYSVSREKKESFPLTVTSAQKNPTAFYLCASSIRPHRDTQYFGPGTRLTVL.

The rearrangement uses TRBV11-2 and TRBJ2-7; 10 bases map to TRBD2. Germline CDR1 reads SGHAT; CDR2 reads FQNNGV. With 5 bases clipped from V and 3 bases from J, the junction kept 7 bases outside the gene matches. The CDR3 contains 15 residues. CDR3 region: CASSQTSGVGYEQYF. CDR3 nucleotide sequence: TGTGCCAGCAGCCAAACTAGCGGGGTAGGCTACGAGCAGTACTTC.

The chain links TRBV18 to TRBJ2-2; tentative D call: TRBD1 (5 bases). This CDR3 contains 14 residues. The V end was cut by 3 bases, the J end by 0 bases, with 5 bases between. Germline loops: CDR1 KGHSH, CDR2 LQKENI. The chain's CDR3 is CASSPTANTGELFF. In DNA, the CDR3 is TGTGCCAGCTCACCGACAGCGAACACCGGGGAGCTGTTTTTT.

The rearrangement uses TRBV18 and TRBJ2-5; 9 nucleotides match TRBD1. The J segment lost 0 bases and the V segment lost 2 bases, leaving 4 bases of the junction unmatched. The germline CDR1 and CDR2 sequences are KGHSH and LQKENI. This CDR3 region has 16 residues. This CDR3 is CASSPGQGQYQETQYF. DNA of the CDR3: TGTGCCAGCTCACCAGGACAGGGGCAGTACCAAGAGACCCAGTACTTC.

This clone has more than one count but fewer than ten. V gene TRBV5-1 combines with J gene TRBJ2-5, with 7 bases aligning to TRBD1. Per the germline V gene, CDR1 is SGHRS and CDR2 is YFSETQ. Trimming cost V 5 bases and J 2 bases; bases outside gene matches: 12. The CDR3 contains 16 residues. The CDR3 DNA follows: TGCGCCAGCAGGTCGGAGACAGGGTATACGCAAGAGACCCAGTACTTC. It is translated as CASRSETGYTQETQYF.

The chain recombines TRBV7-8 with TRBJ2-7; 13 bases agree with TRBD2. This CDR3 region has 18 residues. J lost 2 bases, V lost 0 bases, and 7 bases had no gene match. Germline-derived CDR1 and CDR2 are SGHVS and FQNEAQ. The CDR3 sequence: CASSLAPTSGGPAYEQYF. The CDR3 DNA reads TGTGCCAGCAGCTTAGCCCCGACTAGCGGGGGGCCCGCCTACGAGCAGTACTTC. The whole variable domain, remainder taken from reference TRBV7-8 and TRBJ2-7, is GAGVSQSPRYKVAKRGQDVALRCDPISGHVSLFWYQQALGQGPEFLTYFQNEAQLDKSGLPSDRFFAERPEGSVSTLKIQRTQQEDSAVYLCASSLAPTSGGPAYEQYFGPGTRLTVT.

With respect to this clone: Other DNA sequences of this sample code for an identical CDR3. The rearrangement links TRBV19 to TRBJ2-2, with D possibly TRBD2 on 5 matching bases. The germline CDR1 and CDR2 sequences are LNHDA and SQIVND (reference sequence). The CDR3 contains 16 residues. V lost 3 bases, J lost 0 bases, and 11 bases lay in between. CDR3 loop: CASSILGAANTGELFF. The CDR3 coding sequence is TGTGCCAGTAGTATCCTGGGAGCCGCGAACACCGGGGAGCTGTTTTTT. Filled out from reference TRBV19 and TRBJ2-2, the complete variable domain reads DGGITQSPKYLFRKEGQNVTLSCEQNLNHDAMYWYRQDPGQGLRLIYYSQIVNDFQKGDIAEGYSVSREKKESFPLTVTSAQKNPTAFYLCASSILGAANTGELFFGEGSRLTVL.

The gene calls are TRBV6-5 and TRBJ2-2, with TRBD1 as a possible D gene (7 bases). The CDR3 covers 13 residues. With 7 bases removed from V and 5 bases from J, the gap between germline ends came to 11 bases. Germline values: CDR1 MNHEY, CDR2 SVGAGI. CDR3 nucleotide sequence: TGTGCCAGCACCAGGGGGGAAACCGGGGAGCTGTTTTTT. As protein: CASTRGETGELFF.

The chain uses TRBV27 and TRBJ1-4, with D possibly TRBD1 on 5 matching bases. The CDR3 covers 18 residues. The germline V and J ends were trimmed by 10 bases and 8 bases, with 32 bases remaining between them. Germline-derived CDR1 and CDR2 are MNHEY and SMNVEV (reference sequence). CDR3 amino acids: CAIPPRGPTHGREEKLFF. The CDR3 DNA is TGTGCCATCCCCCCTAGGGGCCCTACGCACGGTCGGGAGGAAAAACTGTTTTTT.

The chain has TRBV14 and TRBJ2-7, with TRBD1 as a possible D gene (5 bases). The CDR3 loop spans 17 amino acids. Trimming pared 0 bases from V and 0 bases from J, leaving 15 bases between. Per germline, CDR1 SGHDN and CDR2 FVKESK. CDR3 coding DNA: TGTGCCAGCAGCCAAGAGGGTCTATTGGGGCCCTCCTACGAGCAGTACTTC. Translation gives CASSQEGLLGPSYEQYF.

This sequence joins TRBV15 and TRBJ1-5, with D maybe TRBD1 (5 bases). The CDR3 has 16 amino acids. Per the germline V gene, CDR1 is LNHNV and CDR2 is YYDKDF (reference sequence). The germline V and J ends were trimmed by 4 bases and 6 bases, with 19 bases remaining between them. In nucleotides, the CDR3 is TGTGCCACCAGCACACCCGGGAGCAGGGCGTCTCAGCCCCAGCATTTT. As protein: CATSTPGSRASQPQHF.

This chain connects TRBV6-5 to TRBJ1-2; no firm D call. The CDR3 extends over 13 amino acids. The V and J ends lost 3 bases and 4 bases respectively, with 9 bases between them. CDR1 and CDR2 (germline): MNHEY, SVGAGI. The CDR3 coding sequence is TGTGCCAGCAGTTATCTCCGGGTCTATGGCTACACCTTC. Translation: CASSYLRVYGYTF.

The chain links TRBV24-1 to TRBJ1-2; 7 bases are shared with TRBD1. CDR1 and CDR2 from the germline V gene are KGHDR and SFDVKD. V dropped 5 bases and J dropped 8; count of bases not matched to a gene: 7. The CDR3 length is 13 residues. The CDR3 nucleotides read TGTGCCACCAGTGCACAGGGGATTGGGGGCTACACCTTC. Translated: CATSAQGIGGYTF.

This clone occurred a few times. CDR3 sequence: CASSFGGALNTEAFF. CDR3 DNA sequence: TGTGCCAGCAGTTTTGGGGGGGCCCTGAACACTGAAGCTTTCTTT. The rearrangement joins TRBV28 to TRBJ1-1, with D maybe TRBD1 (6 bases). V was clipped by 3 bases and J by 0 bases, with 11 bases between them. This CDR3 region has 15 residues. Germline V CDR1 and CDR2: MDHEN, SYDVKM.

This clone was recorded once. The rearrangement links TRBV11-3 to TRBJ2-7; weak D call: TRBD1 (5 bases). Trimming pared 7 bases from V and 2 bases from J, leaving 15 bases between. CDR3 length: 14 amino acids. CDR1 SGHNT and CDR2 YENEEA come from the germline V gene. CDR3 residues: CASTPHQGPYEQYF. The CDR3 region has the DNA TGTGCCAGCACGCCCCATCAGGGCCCCTACGAGCAGTACTTC.

The V gene is TRBV6-6, the J gene TRBJ2-3, with D unclear. Per germline, CDR1 MNHNY and CDR2 SVGAGI (reference sequence). V dropped 6 bases and J dropped 1 base, with 11 bases sitting between them. The CDR3 covers 14 residues. CDR3 coding DNA: TGTGCCAGCAGGGTGCAGGCCCGCACAGATACGCAGTATTTT. Its translation: CASRVQARTDTQYF.

The genes are TRBV18 and TRBJ2-7, with 7 bases that match TRBD1. Germline V CDR1 and CDR2: KGHSH, LQKENI. The CDR3 has 14 amino acids. J gave up 3 bases and V 0 bases, and 2 bases lay outside the gene matches. Here the CDR3 DNA reads TGTGCCAGCTCACCACCGGCAGGGGGCTACGAGCAGTACTTC. It specifies CASSPPAGGYEQYF.

The chain has TRBV28 and TRBJ1-4, with a possible D match to TRBD1 (6 bases). This CDR3 comprises 19 residues. Trimming left V 3 bases short and J 8 bases short, with 28 bases between. Germline loops: CDR1 MDHEN, CDR2 SYDVKM. DNA for the CDR3: TGTGCCAGCAGTTTCCTCGAAGGGGGAGGGGCCCTCAGACCAGAAAAACTGTTTTTT. Amino acid sequence: CASSFLEGGGALRPEKLFF.